The TCR beta chain described here comes from a study of OX40 agonist ivuxolimab in advanced cancers. V gave up 4 bases and J gave up 3 bases, with 12 bases separating them. The CDR3 has 14 residues. CDR1 is GTSNPN and CDR2 is SVGIG in the germline V gene (reference sequence). Sequencing was performed with immunoSEQ multiplex PCR; in TCRdb, only in-frame clones are kept and a portion is missing. This table has about 100,000 clones, roughly 90% appearing once. This chain links TRBV30 with TRBJ1-4, with D perhaps TRBD1 (6 bases). The specimen was CD4+ or CD8+ T cells sorted from blood, collected in a trial of the OX40 agonist ivuxolimab. This receptor was identified in an adult with an advanced solid tumor such as melanoma, head and neck, liver or kidney cancer. The CDR3 nucleotides read TGTGCCTGGACATTTGGGGGGCCTAATGAAAAACTGTTTTTT. Its protein is CAWTFGGPNEKLFF.